This record looks at one TCR beta chain sequence and its context. The antigen is undetermined. The CDR3 has 15 amino acids. In germline, CDR1 is DFQATT, CDR2 SNEGSKA (reference sequence). V shed 3 bases and J 4 bases; nucleotides not matched to a gene: 8. This sample is part of a study of T cell responses to AZD1222 COVID-19 vaccine. Findings and caveats of the study: The donors showed a predominance of white British ancestry and of females, with possible underestimation of clonal diversity. Repertoires were collected only later (after the peak T cell response had occurred).

Sequencing used immunoSEQ multiplex PCR; TCRdb keeps in-frame clones, though not all of them. The sample shows approximately 260,000 clones, roughly 93% of them seen only once. This sequence was found in an adult in good health. V gene TRBV20-1 combines with J gene TRBJ2-1, with 8 bases that match TRBD2. The sample was peripheral blood, taken on day 0 of AZD1222 vaccination. CDR3 coding DNA: TGCAGTGCTAGTAGACTAGCGCTGGAGTACAATGAGCAGTTCTTC. Protein: CSASRLALEYNEQFF.